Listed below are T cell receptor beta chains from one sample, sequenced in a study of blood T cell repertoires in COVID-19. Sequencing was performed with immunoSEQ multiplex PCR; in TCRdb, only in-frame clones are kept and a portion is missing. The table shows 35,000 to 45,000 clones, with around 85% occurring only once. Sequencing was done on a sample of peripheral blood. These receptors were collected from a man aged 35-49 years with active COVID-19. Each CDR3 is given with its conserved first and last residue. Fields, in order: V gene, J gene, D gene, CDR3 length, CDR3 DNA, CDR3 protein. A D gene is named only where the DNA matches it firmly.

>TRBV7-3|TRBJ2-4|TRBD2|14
TGTGCCAGCAGCTCCCGGGAGGGTGAAAACATTCAGTACTTC
CASSSREGENIQYF
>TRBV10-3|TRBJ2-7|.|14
TGTGCCATCAGTGAAAGACAGGATTCCTACGAGCAGTACTTC
CAISERQDSYEQYF
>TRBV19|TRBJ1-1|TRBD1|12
TGTGCCAGTAGAAGAGGGACAGGGGATCCTTTCTTT
CASRRGTGDPFF
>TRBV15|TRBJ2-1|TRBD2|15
TGTGCCACCAGCAGCGGCGGGAGGACCTACAATGAGCAGTTCTTC
CATSSGGRTYNEQFF
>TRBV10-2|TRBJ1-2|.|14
TGCGCCAGCAGTGAGAGGGCAGGGATTAAGGGCTACACCTTC
CASSERAGIKGYTF
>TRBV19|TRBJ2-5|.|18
TGTGCCAGTAGTATGGGAGTCACCCCGGGCCCACATGGAGAGACCCAGTACTTC
CASSMGVTPGPHGETQYF
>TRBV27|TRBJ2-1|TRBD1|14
TGTGCCAGCAGTTTCTTTGACAGGGGCCATGAGCAGTTCTTC
CASSFFDRGHEQFF
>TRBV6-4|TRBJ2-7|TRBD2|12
TGTGCCAGCAGTGACTCAATGGGGAGGGAGTACTTC
CASSDSMGREYF
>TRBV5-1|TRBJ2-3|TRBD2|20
TGCGCCAGCAGCCCGGAGGGACTAGCGGGAGAGCGAACTAGCACAGATACGCAGTATTTT
CASSPEGLAGERTSTDTQYF
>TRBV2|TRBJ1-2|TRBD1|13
TGTGCCAGCAGTGAGGGACAGGGGGCGGGCTACACCTTC
CASSEGQGAGYTF
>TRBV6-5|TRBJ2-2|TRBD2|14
TGTGCCAGCAGGGCTAGCGGTGGAACCGGGGAGCTGTTTTTT
CASRASGGTGELFF
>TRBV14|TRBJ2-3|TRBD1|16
TGTGCCAGCAGTCTAGATCCGGGACAGGGGATGGATACGCAGTATTTT
CASSLDPGQGMDTQYF
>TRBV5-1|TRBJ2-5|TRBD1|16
TGCGCCAGCAGCTTGGGACAGGGGCCCTTTCAAGAGACCCAGTACTTC
CASSLGQGPFQETQYF
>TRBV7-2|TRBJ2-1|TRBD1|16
TGTGCCAGCAGCTTAGCGACAGGGCGTAGGTACAATGAGCAGTTCTTC
CASSLATGRRYNEQFF
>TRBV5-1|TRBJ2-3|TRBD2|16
TGCGCCAGCAGCCCGGCCGGCGGGAGGCTTTCAGATACGCAGTATTTT
CASSPAGGRLSDTQYF
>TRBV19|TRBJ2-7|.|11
TGTGCCAGTTCGACACCGTACGAGCAGTACTTC
CASSTPYEQYF